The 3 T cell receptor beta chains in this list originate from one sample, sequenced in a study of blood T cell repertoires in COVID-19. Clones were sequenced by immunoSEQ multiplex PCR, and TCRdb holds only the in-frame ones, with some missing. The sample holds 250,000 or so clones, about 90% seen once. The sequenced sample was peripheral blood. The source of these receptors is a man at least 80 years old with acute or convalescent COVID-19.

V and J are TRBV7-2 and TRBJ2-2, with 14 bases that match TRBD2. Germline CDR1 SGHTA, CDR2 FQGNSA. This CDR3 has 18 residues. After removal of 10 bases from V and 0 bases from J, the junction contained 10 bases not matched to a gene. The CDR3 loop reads CATRGGLAGGSNTGELFF. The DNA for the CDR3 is TGTGCCACCCGAGGAGGACTAGCGGGGGGATCGAACACCGGGGAGCTGTTTTTT. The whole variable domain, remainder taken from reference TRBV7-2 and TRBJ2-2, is GAGVSQSPSNKVTEKGKDVELRCDPISGHTALYWYRQSLGQGLEFLIYFQGNSAPDKSGLPSDRFSAERTGGSVSTLTIQRTQQEDSAVYLCATRGGLAGGSNTGELFFGEGSRLTVL.

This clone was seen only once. The CDR3 sequence: CASSWPGGSLYNEQFF. The CDR3 DNA is TGCGCCAGCAGCTGGCCTGGGGGCTCCCTTTACAATGAGCAGTTCTTC. This chain joins TRBV5-1 and TRBJ2-1; maybe TRBD1 (6 bases). Per the germline V gene, CDR1 is SGHRS and CDR2 is YFSETQ. Between the trimmed V and J ends, which lost 3 bases and 4 bases, there was a span of 17 bases. CDR3 length equals 16 residues.

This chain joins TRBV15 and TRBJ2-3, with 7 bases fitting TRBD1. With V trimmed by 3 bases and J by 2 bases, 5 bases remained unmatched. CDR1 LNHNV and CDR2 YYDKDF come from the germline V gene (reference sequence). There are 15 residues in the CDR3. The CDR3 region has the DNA TGTGCCACCAGCAGTCGACAGGGTGTCACAGATACGCAGTATTTT. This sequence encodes CATSSRQGVTDTQYF.